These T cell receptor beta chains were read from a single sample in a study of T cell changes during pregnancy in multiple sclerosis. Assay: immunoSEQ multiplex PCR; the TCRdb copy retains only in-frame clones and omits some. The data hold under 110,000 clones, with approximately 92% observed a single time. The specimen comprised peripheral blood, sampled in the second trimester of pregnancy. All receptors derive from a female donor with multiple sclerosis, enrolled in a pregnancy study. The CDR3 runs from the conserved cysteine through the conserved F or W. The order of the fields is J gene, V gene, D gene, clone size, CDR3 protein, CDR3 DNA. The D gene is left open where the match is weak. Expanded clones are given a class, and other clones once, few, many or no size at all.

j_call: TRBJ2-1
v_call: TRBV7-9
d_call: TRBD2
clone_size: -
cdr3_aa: CASSLATLAGGSHEQFF
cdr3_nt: TGTGCCAGCAGCTTAGCCACACTAGCGGGAGGTTCCCATGAGCAGTTCTTC

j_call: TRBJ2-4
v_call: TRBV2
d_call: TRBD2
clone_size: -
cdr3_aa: CASSERRLAVAKNIQYF
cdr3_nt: TGTGCCAGCAGTGAACGACGCCTAGCGGTAGCCAAAAACATTCAGTACTTC

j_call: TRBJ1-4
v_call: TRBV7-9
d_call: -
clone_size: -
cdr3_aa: CASSFLQGIATNEKLFF
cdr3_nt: TGTGCCAGCAGCTTCCTACAGGGAATTGCAACTAATGAAAAACTGTTTTTT

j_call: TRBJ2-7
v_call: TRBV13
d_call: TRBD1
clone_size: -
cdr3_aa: CASSLNRGNYLLYEQYF
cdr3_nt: TGTGCCAGCAGCTTAAACAGGGGGAACTACCTCCTCTACGAGCAGTACTTC

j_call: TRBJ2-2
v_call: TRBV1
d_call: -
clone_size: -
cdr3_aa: CTSSQDWGHLTGELFF
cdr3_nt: TGCACCAGCAGCCAAGATTGGGGCCATCTTACCGGGGAGCTGTTTTTT

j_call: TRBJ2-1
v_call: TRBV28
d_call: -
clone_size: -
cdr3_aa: CASRRGAVFEQFF
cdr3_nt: TGTGCCAGCCGCAGGGGGGCTGTATTTGAGCAGTTCTTC

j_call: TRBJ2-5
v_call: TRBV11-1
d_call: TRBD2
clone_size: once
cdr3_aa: CASSLAAGVAETQYF
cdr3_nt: TGTGCCAGCAGCTTAGCAGCGGGAGTCGCAGAGACCCAGTACTTC

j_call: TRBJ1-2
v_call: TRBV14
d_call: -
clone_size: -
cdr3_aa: CASSQVESGGYTF
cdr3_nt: TGTGCCAGCAGCCAAGTGGAATCGGGTGGCTACACCTTC

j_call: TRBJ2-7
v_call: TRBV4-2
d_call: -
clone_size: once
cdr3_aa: CASSLRGDSYEQYF
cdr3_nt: TGTGCCAGCAGCCTACGGGGTGACTCCTACGAGCAGTACTTC

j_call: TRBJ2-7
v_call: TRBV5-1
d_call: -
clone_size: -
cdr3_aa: CASSLASYEQYF
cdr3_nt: TGCGCCAGCAGCTTGGCGTCCTACGAGCAGTACTTC

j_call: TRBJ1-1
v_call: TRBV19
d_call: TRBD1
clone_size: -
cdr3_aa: CAISTGGMTEAFF
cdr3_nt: TGTGCCATCTCGACAGGGGGCATGACTGAAGCTTTCTTT

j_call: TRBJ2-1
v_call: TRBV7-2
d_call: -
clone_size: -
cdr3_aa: CASSLEWGRKFF
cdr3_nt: TGTGCCAGCAGCTTAGAATGGGGGCGCAAGTTCTTC

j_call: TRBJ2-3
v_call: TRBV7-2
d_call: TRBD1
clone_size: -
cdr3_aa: CASITTQGARWDTQYF
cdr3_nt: TGTGCCAGCATCACGACCCAGGGGGCGCGTTGGGATACGCAGTATTTT

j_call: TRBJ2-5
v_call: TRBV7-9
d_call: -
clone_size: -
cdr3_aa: CAAGLAGETQYF
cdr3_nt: TGTGCCGCAGGCCTAGCCGGGGAGACCCAGTACTTC

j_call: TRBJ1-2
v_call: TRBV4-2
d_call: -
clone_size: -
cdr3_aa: CASRPEAGGGYTF
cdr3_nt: TGTGCCAGCAGGCCTGAGGCGGGGGGCGGCTACACCTTC

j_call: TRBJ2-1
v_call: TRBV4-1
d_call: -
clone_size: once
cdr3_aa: CASSQVDRYNEQFF
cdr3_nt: TGCGCCAGCAGCCAAGTTGACAGATACAATGAGCAGTTCTTC

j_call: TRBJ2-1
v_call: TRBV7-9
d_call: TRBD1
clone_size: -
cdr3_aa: CASSPTGTGVGNEQFF
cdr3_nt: TGTGCCAGCAGCCCGACCGGGACAGGGGTCGGCAATGAGCAGTTCTTC

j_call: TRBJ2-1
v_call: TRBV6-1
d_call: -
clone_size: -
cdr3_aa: CASSERRVNNEQFF
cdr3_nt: TGTGCCAGCAGTGAGCGGCGAGTTAACAATGAGCAGTTCTTC

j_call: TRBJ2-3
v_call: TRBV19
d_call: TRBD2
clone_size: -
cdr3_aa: CASSTRTSGYRRTDTQYF
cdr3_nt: TGTGCCAGTAGTACAAGGACTAGCGGTTACCGTCGCACAGATACGCAGTATTTT

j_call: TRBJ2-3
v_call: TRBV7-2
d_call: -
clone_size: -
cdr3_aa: CASSLERLAGTDTQYF
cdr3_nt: TGTGCCAGCAGCTTAGAGCGCCTAGCAGGCACAGATACGCAGTATTTT

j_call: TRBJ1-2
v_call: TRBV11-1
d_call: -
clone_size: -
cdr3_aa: CASSLDSTVGDSRGYTF
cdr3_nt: TGTGCCAGCAGCTTAGACTCAACCGTCGGAGACTCAAGGGGCTACACCTTC

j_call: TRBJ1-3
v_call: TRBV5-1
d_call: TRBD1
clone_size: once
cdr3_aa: CASSLAQGVAGNTIYF
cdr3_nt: TGCGCCAGCAGCTTGGCACAGGGGGTGGCAGGAAACACCATATATTTT

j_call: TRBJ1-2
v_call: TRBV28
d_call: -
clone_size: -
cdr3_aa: CASSFSGGSRGANYGYTF
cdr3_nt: TGTGCCAGCAGTTTCAGCGGGGGTTCCCGAGGAGCTAACTATGGCTACACCTTC

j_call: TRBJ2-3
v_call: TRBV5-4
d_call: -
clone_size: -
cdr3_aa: CASRSRGGTDTQYF
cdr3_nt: TGTGCCAGCAGGTCACGAGGGGGAACAGATACGCAGTATTTT

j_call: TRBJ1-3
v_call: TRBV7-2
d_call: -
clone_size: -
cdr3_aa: CASSSLDGTGNTIYF
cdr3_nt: TGTGCCAGCAGCTCGCTGGACGGGACTGGAAACACCATATATTTT

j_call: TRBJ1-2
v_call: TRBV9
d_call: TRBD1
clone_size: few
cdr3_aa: CASSSGQGSPNYGYTF
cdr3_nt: TGTGCCAGCAGCTCCGGACAGGGATCACCTAACTATGGCTACACCTTC

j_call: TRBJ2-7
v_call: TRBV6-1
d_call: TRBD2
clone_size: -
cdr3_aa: CASSEAREGYEQYF
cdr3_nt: TGTGCCAGCAGTGAGGCGCGGGAGGGCTACGAGCAGTACTTC

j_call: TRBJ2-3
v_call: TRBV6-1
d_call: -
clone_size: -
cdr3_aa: CASSEVAGSSSTDTQYF
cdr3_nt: TGTGCCAGCAGTGAAGTGGCGGGATCTTCTAGCACAGATACGCAGTATTTT

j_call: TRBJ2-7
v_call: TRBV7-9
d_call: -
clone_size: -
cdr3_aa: CASSLGGDRPYEQYF
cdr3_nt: TGTGCCAGCAGCTTAGGGGGGGACCGGCCCTACGAGCAGTACTTC

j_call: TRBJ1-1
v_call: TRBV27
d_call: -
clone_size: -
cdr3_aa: CASRSLMNTEAFF
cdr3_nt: TGTGCCAGCAGGAGTCTAATGAACACTGAAGCTTTCTTT

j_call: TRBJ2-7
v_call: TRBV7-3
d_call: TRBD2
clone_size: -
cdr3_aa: CASSLMGGADSHYEQYF
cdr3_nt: TGTGCCAGCAGCTTAATGGGAGGGGCGGATTCTCACTACGAGCAGTACTTC

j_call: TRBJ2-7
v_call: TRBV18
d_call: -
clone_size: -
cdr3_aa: CASSPRLPSTYEQYF
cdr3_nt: TGTGCCAGCTCACCCCGACTGCCGAGTACCTACGAGCAGTACTTC

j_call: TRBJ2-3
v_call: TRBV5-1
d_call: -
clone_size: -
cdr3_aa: CASRLGGVTLDTQYF
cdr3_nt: TGCGCCAGCAGACTCGGCGGGGTCACTTTGGATACGCAGTATTTT

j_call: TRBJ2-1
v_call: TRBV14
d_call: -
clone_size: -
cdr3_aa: CASSRKRANNEQFF
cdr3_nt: TGTGCCAGCAGCCGCAAACGTGCTAACAATGAGCAGTTCTTC

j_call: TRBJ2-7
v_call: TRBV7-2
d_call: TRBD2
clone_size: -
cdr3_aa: CASSSRAHGRVHEQYF
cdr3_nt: TGTGCCAGCAGCTCCCGGGCGCACGGGAGGGTCCACGAGCAGTACTTC

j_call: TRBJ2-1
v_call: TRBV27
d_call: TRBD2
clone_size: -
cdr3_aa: CASSFGNSGRAGNEQFF
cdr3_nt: TGTGCCAGCAGTTTCGGTAATAGCGGGAGGGCCGGTAATGAGCAGTTCTTC

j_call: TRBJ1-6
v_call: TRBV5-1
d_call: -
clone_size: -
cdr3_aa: CASSLMEGQHF
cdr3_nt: TGCGCCAGCAGCTTGATGGAGGGGCAACACTTT

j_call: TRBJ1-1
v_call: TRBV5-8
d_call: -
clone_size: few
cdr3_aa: CASSSGDRLGNTEAFF
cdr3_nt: TGTGCCAGCAGCTCTGGCGACAGGCTTGGGAACACTGAAGCTTTCTTT

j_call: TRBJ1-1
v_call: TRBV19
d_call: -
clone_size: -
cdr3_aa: CASSPTWYEAFF
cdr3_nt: TGTGCCAGTAGCCCAACTTGGTATGAAGCTTTCTTT

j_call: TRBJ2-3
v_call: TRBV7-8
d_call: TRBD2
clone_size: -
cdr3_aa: CASSSLAGGDTQYF
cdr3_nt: TGTGCCAGCAGCTCCCTAGCGGGAGGAGATACGCAGTATTTT

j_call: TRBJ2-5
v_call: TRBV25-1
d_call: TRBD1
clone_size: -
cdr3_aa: CASSIGDRGRETQYF
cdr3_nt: TGTGCCAGCAGTATCGGGGACAGGGGACGAGAGACCCAGTACTTC

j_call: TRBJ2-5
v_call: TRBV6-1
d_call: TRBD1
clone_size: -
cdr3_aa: CASSEATGGYLETQYF
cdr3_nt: TGTGCCAGCAGTGAAGCGACAGGGGGCTATCTAGAGACCCAGTACTTC

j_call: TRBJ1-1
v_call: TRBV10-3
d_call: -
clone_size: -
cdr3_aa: CAISESSTIAEAFF
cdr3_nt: TGTGCCATCAGTGAGTCTTCGACTATCGCTGAAGCTTTCTTT

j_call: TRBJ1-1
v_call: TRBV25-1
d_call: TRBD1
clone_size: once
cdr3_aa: CASSPWGDRENTEAFF
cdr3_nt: TGTGCCAGCAGTCCTTGGGGCGACAGGGAGAACACTGAAGCTTTCTTT

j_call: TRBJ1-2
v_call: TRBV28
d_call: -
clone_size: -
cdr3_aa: CASSLQGGGYGYTF
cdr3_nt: TGTGCCAGCAGTTTACAAGGGGGTGGCTATGGCTACACCTTC

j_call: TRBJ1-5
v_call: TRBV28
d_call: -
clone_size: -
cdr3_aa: CASSLGGSAWNQPQHF
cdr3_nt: TGTGCCAGCAGTTTAGGTGGCAGCGCGTGGAATCAGCCCCAGCATTTT

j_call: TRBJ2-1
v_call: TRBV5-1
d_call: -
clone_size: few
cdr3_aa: CASSLAVRGLDEQFF
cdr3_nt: TGCGCCAGCAGCTTGGCCGTCAGGGGTCTGGATGAGCAGTTCTTC

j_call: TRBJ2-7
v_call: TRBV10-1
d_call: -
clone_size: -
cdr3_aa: CASSWDFSSYEQYF
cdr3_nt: TGCGCCAGCAGTTGGGACTTTAGCTCCTACGAGCAGTACTTC

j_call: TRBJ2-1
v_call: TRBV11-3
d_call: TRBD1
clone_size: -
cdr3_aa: CASSLGQGDYEQFF
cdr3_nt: TGTGCCAGCAGCTTGGGACAGGGGGACTATGAGCAGTTCTTC

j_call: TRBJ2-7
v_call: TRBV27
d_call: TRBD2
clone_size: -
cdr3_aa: CATAGVNSYEQYF
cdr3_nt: TGTGCCACAGCGGGGGTCAACTCCTACGAGCAGTACTTC

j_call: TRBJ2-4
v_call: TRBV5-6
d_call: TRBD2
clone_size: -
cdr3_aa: CASSPGGSKNIQYF
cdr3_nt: TGTGCCAGCAGCCCGGGAGGGTCCAAAAACATTCAGTACTTC

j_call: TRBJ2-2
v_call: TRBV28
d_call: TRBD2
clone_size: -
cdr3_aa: CASSLFLAGAAGELFF
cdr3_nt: TGTGCCAGCAGTTTATTTCTAGCGGGAGCGGCCGGGGAGCTGTTTTTT

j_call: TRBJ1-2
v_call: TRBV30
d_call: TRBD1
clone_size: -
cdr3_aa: CAWRRGQGHGYTF
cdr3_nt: TGTGCCTGGAGGAGGGGACAGGGGCATGGCTACACCTTC

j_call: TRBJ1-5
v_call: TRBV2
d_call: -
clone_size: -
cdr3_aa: CASSDGGAGQPQHF
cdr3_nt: TGTGCCAGCAGTGATGGGGGGGCTGGACAGCCCCAGCATTTT

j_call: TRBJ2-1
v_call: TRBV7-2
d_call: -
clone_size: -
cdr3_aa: CASSLELSSYNEQFF
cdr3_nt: TGTGCCAGCAGCTTAGAGCTAAGCTCCTACAATGAGCAGTTCTTC

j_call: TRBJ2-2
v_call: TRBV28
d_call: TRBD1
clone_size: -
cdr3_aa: CASTRDRAATGELFF
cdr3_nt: TGTGCCAGCACCCGGGACAGGGCCGCCACCGGGGAGCTGTTTTTT

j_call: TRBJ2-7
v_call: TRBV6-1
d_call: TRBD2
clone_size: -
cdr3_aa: CASSALSGNAYEQYF
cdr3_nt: TGTGCCAGCAGCGCCCTTAGCGGGAACGCCTACGAGCAGTACTTC

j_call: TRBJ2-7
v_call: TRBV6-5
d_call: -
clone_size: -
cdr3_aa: CASSYSLVYSSYEQYF
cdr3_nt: TGTGCCAGCAGTTACTCCCTCGTTTATAGCTCCTACGAGCAGTACTTC